These T cell receptor beta chains were read from a single sample in a study of OX40 agonist ivuxolimab in advanced cancers. The protocol was immunoSEQ multiplex PCR, while the TCRdb copy is restricted to in-frame clones and leaves out a portion. The sample lists about 92,000 clones, 75% to 95% occurring once. The sample here was CD4+ or CD8+ T cells sorted from blood, taken in a trial of the OX40 agonist ivuxolimab. The receptor set was obtained from an adult with an advanced solid tumor such as melanoma, head and neck, liver or kidney cancer. Each CDR3 is given with its conserved first and last residue. Each record gives: V gene, clone size, J gene, D gene, CDR3 DNA, CDR3 protein. The D gene is left open where the match is weak. Size values are once, few and many counts, or a class for expanded clones, and some rows have none.

TRBV27,.,TRBJ2-7,.,TGTGCCGGGAACCTAGGGGGCTACGAGCAGTACTTC,CAGNLGGYEQYF
TRBV6-6,.,TRBJ2-2,.,TGTGCCAGCAGTTACTCGACAGTTACGAACACCGGGGAGCTGTTTTTT,CASSYSTVTNTGELFF
TRBV7-2,.,TRBJ1-1,.,TGTGCCAGCAGCTTAGTATCAGGGTATTGGACTGAAGCTTTCTTT,CASSLVSGYWTEAFF
TRBV4-3,.,TRBJ1-4,.,TGCGCCAGCAGCCCTATTGGGGCCCTCGGCGAAAAACTGTTTTTT,CASSPIGALGEKLFF
TRBV28,once,TRBJ1-3,.,TGTGCCAGCAGCCCAGCAGGGTCGGGAAACACCATATATTTT,CASSPAGSGNTIYF
TRBV7-9,.,TRBJ1-4,.,TGTGCCAGCAGCTTAGTTTCAGTCCTGGGTGAAAAACTGTTTTTT,CASSLVSVLGEKLFF
TRBV5-5,few,TRBJ1-5,TRBD1,TGTGCCAGCAGCTCCGGACAGGGAGGGAATCAGCCCCAGCATTTT,CASSSGQGGNQPQHF
TRBV28,.,TRBJ2-1,.,TGTGCCAGCAAACTCGGGACTCCGAACAATGAGCAGTTCTTC,CASKLGTPNNEQFF
TRBV2,.,TRBJ2-1,TRBD1,TGTGCCAGCAGCCGCTCTCAAACCGGGACAGGGTCGAATGAGCAGTTCTTC,CASSRSQTGTGSNEQFF
TRBV5-4,.,TRBJ2-1,TRBD1,TGTGCCAGCAGCGTGGAGCCAGGGGGACCCTACAATGAGCAGTTCTTC,CASSVEPGGPYNEQFF
TRBV15,.,TRBJ2-5,.,TGTGCCACCAGCAGGGGCCCGGTCCAAGAGACCCAGTACTTC,CATSRGPVQETQYF
TRBV6-1,.,TRBJ2-3,TRBD2,TGTGCCAGCAGCCTCAGTAGCGGGAGCACAGATACGCAGTATTTT,CASSLSSGSTDTQYF
TRBV27,few,TRBJ2-3,.,TGTGCCAGCTCCTCCGCCGGGGCAGGGGAGAGAGATACGCAGTATTTT,CASSSAGAGERDTQYF
TRBV28,.,TRBJ1-2,.,TGTGCCAGCAGTTCGCTTGGGGGGCTCGGTGGCTACACCTTC,CASSSLGGLGGYTF
TRBV7-3,.,TRBJ2-7,TRBD1,TGTGCCAGCAGCTTCGGGACAGGGTACGAGCAGTACTTC,CASSFGTGYEQYF
TRBV28,.,TRBJ2-1,TRBD1,TGTGCCACGCCGGGACAGGGGGCCTATGAGCAGTTCTTC,CATPGQGAYEQFF
TRBV4-1,.,TRBJ2-2,.,TGCGCCAGCAGGCCCGCCACCCCGGCCGGGGAGCTGTTTTTT,CASRPATPAGELFF
TRBV4-1,.,TRBJ1-2,.,TGCGCCAGCAGCCAACCCCTTAGGGGAGCTAACTATGGCTACACCTTC,CASSQPLRGANYGYTF
TRBV5-1,many,TRBJ2-7,.,TGCGCCAGCAGCTTGGGTGCGTCGGGACCGTGGACCTACGAGCAGTACTTC,CASSLGASGPWTYEQYF
TRBV7-8,.,TRBJ2-4,TRBD1,TGTGCCAGCAGCTTAGGGCAGGGGGCAAACATTCAGTACTTC,CASSLGQGANIQYF